Described below is a single T cell receptor beta chain sequence and its context. Antigen unknown. The CDR3 is 18 residues long. The ends lost 10 bases at V and 1 base at J; junction bases unmatched: 14. From germline, CDR1 is SNHLY and CDR2 FYNNEI. MiXCR, applied by TCRdb to the reads, yields one record per CDR3 protein. The sample has around 450,000 distinct CDR3 sequences, 10% to 12% seen once. This sample was included in a study of T cell repertoires in cytomegalovirus infection. Study-level background: CMV infection plus the matching HLA type was flagged by public TCR beta signatures.

Study conclusions and caveats: CMV carriers with the relevant HLA were identified by cumulative public TCR beta family frequency. CMV-specific TCR beta clonotypes restricted by HLA-C were the ones dominating the ex vivo response.

The sequenced material came from PBMCs. The chain employs TRBV2 and TRBJ2-6, with 9 bases identical to TRBD1. The TCR originated in a human donor in good health (CMV status not recorded). Some clones in this sample may be carry-over from other donors' samples. The DNA of the CDR3 is TGTGCCACCGGTCTATCAGGACAGGGGTTTTCTGGGGCCAACGTCCTGACTTTC. Translated, it gives CATGLSGQGFSGANVLTF.